The clone carrying this T cell receptor beta chain was picked up a small number of times. Its antigen is currently unknown. Specified time point: persistent/refractory GD, antithyroid drugs over 5 years with positive TRAb. From PBMCs, RNA was extracted and then used to make the TCR library. Investigators prepared the TCR beta libraries by applying iRepertoire HTBI primers and Arm-PCR of CDR3 regions. Authors' analysis steps: Taken together, the samples had 62 TRBV and around 14 TRBJ segments identified. TCRdb passed the multiplex PCR reads through MiXCR, listing each CDR3 protein once. The V and J calls shown here were made by TCRdb, not taken from the authors' results. The data show almost 350,000 distinct CDR3 sequences, 15% to 20% seen once. The CDR3 totals 16 residues. The ends were cut back, 0 bases at V and 4 bases at J, with 15 bases in the middle. The germline V gene has CDR1 KGHSH and CDR2 LQKENI.

The sample comes from a study of regulatory T cells in long-lasting Graves disease. Findings and caveats of the study: Persistent patients had more shared public clonotypes (around 2,500) than new patients (approximately 920). Patients with persistent disease showed a bias toward TRBV28, TRBJ1-2 and TRBJ2-5.

Sequencing was performed on peripheral blood mononuclear cells (PBMCs), taken when the disease was refractory, from a patient treated with antithyroid drugs. The chain employs TRBV18 and TRBJ1-1, with D hard to call. This sequence was found in a female donor with Graves disease. The CDR3 DNA follows: TGTGCCAGCTCACCACCCGCGAGGGTAGTAGGCACTGAAGCTTTCTTT. It specifies CASSPPARVVGTEAFF.